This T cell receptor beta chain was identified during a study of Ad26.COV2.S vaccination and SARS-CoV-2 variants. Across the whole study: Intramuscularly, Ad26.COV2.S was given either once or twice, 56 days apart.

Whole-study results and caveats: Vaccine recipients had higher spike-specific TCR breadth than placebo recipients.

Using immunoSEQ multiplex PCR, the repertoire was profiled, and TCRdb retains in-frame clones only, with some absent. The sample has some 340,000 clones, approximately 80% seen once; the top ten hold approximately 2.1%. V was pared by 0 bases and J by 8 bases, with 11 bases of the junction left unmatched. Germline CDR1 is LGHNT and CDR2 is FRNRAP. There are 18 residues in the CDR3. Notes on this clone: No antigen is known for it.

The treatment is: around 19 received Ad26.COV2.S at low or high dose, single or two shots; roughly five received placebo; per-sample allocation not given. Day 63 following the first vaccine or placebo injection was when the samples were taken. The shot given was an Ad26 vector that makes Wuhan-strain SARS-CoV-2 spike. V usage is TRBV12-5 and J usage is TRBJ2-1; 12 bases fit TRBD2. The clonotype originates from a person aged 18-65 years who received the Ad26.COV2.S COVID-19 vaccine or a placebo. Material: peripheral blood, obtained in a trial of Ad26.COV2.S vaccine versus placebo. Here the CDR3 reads CASGLVQFGLAGKDEQFF. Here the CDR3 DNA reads TGTGCTAGTGGTTTGGTACAATTTGGACTAGCGGGGAAGGATGAGCAGTTCTTC.